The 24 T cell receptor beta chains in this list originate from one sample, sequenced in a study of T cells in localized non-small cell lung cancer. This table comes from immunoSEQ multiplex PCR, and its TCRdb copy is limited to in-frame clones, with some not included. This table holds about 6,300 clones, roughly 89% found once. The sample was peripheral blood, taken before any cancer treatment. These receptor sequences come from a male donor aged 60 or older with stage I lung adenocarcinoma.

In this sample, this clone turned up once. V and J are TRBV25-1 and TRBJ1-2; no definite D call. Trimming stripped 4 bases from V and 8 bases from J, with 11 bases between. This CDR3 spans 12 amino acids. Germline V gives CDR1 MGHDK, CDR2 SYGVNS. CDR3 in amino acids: CASSGHSGGYTF. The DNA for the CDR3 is TGTGCCAGCAGTGGTCATTCGGGAGGCTACACCTTC.

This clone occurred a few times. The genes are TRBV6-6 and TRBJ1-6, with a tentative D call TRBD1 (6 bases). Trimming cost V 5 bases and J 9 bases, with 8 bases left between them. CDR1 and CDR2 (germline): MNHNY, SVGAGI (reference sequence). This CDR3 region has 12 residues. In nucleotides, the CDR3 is TGTGCCAGCAGTGACAGGAGTTCACCCCTCCACTTT. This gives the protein CASSDRSSPLHF.

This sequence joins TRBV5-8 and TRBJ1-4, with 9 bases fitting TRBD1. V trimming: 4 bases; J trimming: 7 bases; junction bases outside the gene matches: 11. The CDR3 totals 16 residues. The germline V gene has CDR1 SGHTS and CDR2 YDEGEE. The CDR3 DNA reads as TGTGCCAGCAGCGTCCCGCCGGGACAGGGTAGTGAAAAACTGTTTTTT. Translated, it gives CASSVPPGQGSEKLFF. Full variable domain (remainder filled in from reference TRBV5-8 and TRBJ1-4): EAGVTQSPTHLIKTRGQQATLRCSPISGHTSVYWYQQALGLGLQFLLWYDEGEERNRGNFPPRFSGRQFPNYSSELNVNALELEDSALYLCASSVPPGQGSEKLFFGSGTQLSVL.

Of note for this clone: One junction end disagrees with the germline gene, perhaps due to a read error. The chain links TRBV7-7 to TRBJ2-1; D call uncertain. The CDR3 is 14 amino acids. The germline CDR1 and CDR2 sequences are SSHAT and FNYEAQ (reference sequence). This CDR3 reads CASSLEVSSNEQFF. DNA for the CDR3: TGTGCTAGCAGCTTAGAAGTCAGCTCCAATGAGCAGTTCTTC.

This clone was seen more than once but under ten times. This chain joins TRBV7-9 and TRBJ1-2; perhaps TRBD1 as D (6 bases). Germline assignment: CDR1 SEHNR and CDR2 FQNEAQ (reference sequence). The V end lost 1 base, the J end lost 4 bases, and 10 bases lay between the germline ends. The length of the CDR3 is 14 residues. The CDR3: CASSLERTVYGYTF. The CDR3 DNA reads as TGTGCCAGCAGCTTAGAGAGGACAGTCTATGGCTACACCTTC.

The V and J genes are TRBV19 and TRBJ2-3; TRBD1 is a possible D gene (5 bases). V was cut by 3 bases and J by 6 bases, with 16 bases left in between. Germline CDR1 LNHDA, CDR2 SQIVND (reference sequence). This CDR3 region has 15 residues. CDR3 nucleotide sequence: TGTGCCAGTAGTATTGGGGCCGTCAGCCAGGATACGCAGTATTTT. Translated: CASSIGAVSQDTQYF.

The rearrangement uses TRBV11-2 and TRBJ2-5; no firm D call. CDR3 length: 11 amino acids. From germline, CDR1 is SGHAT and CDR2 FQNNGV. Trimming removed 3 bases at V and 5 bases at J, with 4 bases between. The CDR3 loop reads CASSLGETQYF. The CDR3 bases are TGTGCCAGCAGCTTGGGTGAGACCCAGTACTTC.

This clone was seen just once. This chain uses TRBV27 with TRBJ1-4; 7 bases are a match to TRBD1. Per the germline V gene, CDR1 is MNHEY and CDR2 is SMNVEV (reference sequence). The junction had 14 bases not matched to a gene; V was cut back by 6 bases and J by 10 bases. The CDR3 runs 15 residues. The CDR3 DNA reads TGTGCCAGCAGCTGGTTATACAGGGGTCCTGTAAAACTGTTTTTT. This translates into CASSWLYRGPVKLFF.

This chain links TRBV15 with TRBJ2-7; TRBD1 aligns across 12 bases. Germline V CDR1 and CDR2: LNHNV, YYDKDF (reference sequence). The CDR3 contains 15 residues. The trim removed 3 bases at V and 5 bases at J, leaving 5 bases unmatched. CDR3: CATSRGGTGGHEQYF. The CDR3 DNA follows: TGTGCCACCAGCAGGGGGGGGACAGGGGGCCACGAGCAGTACTTC.

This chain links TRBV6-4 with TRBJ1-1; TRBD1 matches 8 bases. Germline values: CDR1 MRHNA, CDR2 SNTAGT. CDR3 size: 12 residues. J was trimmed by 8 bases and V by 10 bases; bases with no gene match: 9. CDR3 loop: CATRTGSGEAFF. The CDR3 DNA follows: TGTGCCACCCGGACAGGGAGCGGAGAAGCTTTCTTT.

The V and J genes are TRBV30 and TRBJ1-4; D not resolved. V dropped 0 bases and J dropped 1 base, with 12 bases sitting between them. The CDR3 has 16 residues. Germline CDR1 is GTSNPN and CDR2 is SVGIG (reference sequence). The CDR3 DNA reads TGTGCCTGGAGTGTTCTAGGGTACGGAACTAATGAAAAACTGTTTTTT. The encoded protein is CAWSVLGYGTNEKLFF.

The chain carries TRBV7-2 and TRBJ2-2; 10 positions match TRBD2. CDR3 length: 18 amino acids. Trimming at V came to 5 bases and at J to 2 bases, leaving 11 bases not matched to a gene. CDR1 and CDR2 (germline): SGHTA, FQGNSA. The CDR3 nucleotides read TGTGCCAGCAGCCCAATAGCGGGGGGCATTATTAACACCGGGGAGCTGTTTTTT. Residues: CASSPIAGGIINTGELFF.

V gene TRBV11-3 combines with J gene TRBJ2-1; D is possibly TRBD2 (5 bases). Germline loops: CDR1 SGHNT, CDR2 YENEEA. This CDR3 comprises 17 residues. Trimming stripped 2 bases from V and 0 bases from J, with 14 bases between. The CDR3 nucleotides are TGTGCCAGCAGCTTAATCGGCGCGGGCCTCTCCTACAATGAGCAGTTCTTC. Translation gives CASSLIGAGLSYNEQFF.

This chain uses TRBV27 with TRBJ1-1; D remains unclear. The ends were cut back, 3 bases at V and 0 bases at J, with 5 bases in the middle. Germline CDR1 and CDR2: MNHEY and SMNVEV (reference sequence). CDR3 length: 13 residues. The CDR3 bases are TGTGCCAGCAGTTTGGGAATGAACACTGAAGCTTTCTTT. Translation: CASSLGMNTEAFF.

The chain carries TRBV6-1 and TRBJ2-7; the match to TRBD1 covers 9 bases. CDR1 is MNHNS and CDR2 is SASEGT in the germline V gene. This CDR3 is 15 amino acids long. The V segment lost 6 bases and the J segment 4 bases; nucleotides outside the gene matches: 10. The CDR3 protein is CASRVTGQGIYEQYF. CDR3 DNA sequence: TGTGCCAGCAGGGTAACGGGACAGGGTATTTACGAGCAGTACTTC.

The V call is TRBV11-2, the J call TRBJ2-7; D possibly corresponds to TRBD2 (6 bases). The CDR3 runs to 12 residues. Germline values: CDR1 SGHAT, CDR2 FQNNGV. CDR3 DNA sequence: TGTGCCAGCAGCTTACGATGGGGGGAGGAGATCGTC. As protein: CASSLRWGEEIV.

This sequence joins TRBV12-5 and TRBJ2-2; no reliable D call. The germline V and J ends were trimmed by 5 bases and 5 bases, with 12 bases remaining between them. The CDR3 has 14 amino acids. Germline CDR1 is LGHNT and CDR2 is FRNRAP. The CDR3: CASGVGSGTGELFF. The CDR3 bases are TGTGCTAGTGGTGTGGGATCCGGGACCGGGGAGCTGTTTTTT.

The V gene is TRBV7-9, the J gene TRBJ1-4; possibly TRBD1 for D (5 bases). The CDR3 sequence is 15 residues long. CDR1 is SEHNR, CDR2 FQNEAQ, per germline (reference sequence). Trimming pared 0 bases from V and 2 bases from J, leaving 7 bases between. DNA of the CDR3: TGTGCCAGCAGCTTAGCCGGGACGACTAATGAAAAACTGTTTTTT. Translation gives CASSLAGTTNEKLFF.

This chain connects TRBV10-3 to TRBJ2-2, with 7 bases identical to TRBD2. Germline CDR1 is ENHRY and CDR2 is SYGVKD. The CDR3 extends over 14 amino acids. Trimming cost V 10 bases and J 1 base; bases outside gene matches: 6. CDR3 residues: CATSWEGNTGELFF. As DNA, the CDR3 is TGTGCCACAAGTTGGGAGGGGAACACCGGGGAGCTGTTTTTT.

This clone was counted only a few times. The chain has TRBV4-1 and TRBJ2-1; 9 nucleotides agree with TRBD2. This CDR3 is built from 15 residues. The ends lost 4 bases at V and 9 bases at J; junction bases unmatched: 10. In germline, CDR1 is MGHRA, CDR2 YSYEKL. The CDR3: CASSPLVSGSAEQFF. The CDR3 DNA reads TGCGCCAGCAGCCCCCTCGTTAGCGGGAGTGCTGAGCAGTTCTTC.

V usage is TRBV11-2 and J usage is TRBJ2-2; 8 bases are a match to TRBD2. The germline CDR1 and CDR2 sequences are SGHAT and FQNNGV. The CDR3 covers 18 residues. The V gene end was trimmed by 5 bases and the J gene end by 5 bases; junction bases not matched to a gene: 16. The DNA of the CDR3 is TGTGCCAGCAGCCCAGGGGCTTGGAGCGGGAGACGGACCGGGGAGCTGTTTTTT. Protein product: CASSPGAWSGRRTGELFF.

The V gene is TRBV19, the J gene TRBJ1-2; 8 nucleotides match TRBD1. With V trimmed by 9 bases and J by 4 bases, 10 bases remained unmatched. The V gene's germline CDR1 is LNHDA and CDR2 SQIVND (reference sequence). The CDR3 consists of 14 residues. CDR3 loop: CASRSGQGIYGYTF. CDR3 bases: TGTGCCAGCCGCTCAGGACAGGGAATCTATGGCTACACCTTC.

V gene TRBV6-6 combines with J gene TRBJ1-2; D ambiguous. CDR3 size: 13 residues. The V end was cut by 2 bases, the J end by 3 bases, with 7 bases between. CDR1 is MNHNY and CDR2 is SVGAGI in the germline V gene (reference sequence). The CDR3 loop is CASSYPGDYGYTF. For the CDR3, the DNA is TGTGCCAGCAGTTACCCAGGAGACTATGGCTACACCTTC.

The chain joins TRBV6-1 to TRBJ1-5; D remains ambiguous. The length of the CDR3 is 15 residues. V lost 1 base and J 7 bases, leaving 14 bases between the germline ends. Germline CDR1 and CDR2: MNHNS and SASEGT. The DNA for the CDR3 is TGTGCCAGCAGTGAAGGGTCCCGGGGTCTACAGCCCCAGCATTTT. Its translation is CASSEGSRGLQPQHF.